This TCR beta chain is drawn from a study of cytomegalovirus exposure and HLA in healthy donors. 13 Jbeta primers and 60 Vbeta primers were used for the PCR. Profiled with immunoSEQ multiplex PCR; TCRdb holds only in-frame clones, not every one. Of about 180,000 clones listed, 70% to 80% are singletons. Germline V gene lookup returns CDR1 MGHRA and CDR2 YSYEKL. This CDR3 is built from 17 residues. Trimming left V 4 bases short and J 7 bases short, with 23 bases between. Sequencing was done on a sample of PBMCs. The rearrangement uses TRBV4-1 and TRBJ2-1, with D tentatively TRBD1 (7 bases). The source of this sequence is a woman between 35 and 50 years old in good health and CMV-seronegative. DNA for the CDR3: TGCGCCAGCAGCCCGCGACAGGGTGGGGGGTATGGGAATGAGCAGTTCTTC. Residues: CASSPRQGGGYGNEQFF.